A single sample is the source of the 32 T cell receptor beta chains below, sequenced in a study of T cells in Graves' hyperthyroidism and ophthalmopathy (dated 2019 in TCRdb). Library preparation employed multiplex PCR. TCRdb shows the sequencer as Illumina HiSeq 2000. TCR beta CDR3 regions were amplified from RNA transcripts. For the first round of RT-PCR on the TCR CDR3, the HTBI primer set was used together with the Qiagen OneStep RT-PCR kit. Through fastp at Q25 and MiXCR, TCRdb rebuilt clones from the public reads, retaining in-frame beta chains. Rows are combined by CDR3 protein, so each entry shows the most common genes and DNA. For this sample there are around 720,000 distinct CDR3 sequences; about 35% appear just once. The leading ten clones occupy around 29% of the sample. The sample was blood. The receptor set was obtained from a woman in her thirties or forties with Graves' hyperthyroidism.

The CDR3 protein is CATMEQVLSSNQPQHF. The CDR3 nucleotides read TGTGCCACTATGGAGCAGGTCCTGTCTAGCAATCAGCCCCAGCATTTT. The V and J genes are TRBV19 and TRBJ1-5; D is unresolved. Germline V gene lookup returns CDR1 LNHDA and CDR2 SQIVND (reference sequence). V dropped 10 bases and J dropped 0 bases, with 19 bases sitting between them. CDR3 length equals 16 residues.

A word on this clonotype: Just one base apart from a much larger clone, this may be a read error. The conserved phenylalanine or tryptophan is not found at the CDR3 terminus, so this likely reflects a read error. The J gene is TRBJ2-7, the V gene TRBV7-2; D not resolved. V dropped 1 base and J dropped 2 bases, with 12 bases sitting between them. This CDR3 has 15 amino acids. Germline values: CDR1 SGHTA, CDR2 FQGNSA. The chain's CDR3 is CASSLVPRGTYEQYL. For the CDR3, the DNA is TGTGCCAGCAGCTTAGTCCCTCGCGGCACCTACGAGCAGTACCTC.

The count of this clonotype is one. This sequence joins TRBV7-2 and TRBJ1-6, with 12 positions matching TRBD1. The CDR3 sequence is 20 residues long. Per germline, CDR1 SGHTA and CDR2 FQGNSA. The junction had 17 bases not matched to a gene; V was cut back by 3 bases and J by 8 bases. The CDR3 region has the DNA TGTGCCAGCAGCTTGAATCTCCGGGGGACAGGGGGCGCTGGTTATTCACCCCTCCACTTT. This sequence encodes CASSLNLRGTGGAGYSPLHF.

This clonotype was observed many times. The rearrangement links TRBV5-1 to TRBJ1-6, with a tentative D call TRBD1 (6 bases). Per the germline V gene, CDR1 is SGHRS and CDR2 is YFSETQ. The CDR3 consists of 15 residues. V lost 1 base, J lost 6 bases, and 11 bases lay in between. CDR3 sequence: CASSLSTGFNSPLHF. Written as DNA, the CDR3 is TGCGCCAGCAGCTTGTCGACAGGATTTAATTCACCCCTCCACTTT.

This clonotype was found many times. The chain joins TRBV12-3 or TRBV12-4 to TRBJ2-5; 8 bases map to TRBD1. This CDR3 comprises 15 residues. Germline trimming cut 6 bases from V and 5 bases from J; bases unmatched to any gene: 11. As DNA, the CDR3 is TGTGCCAGCAGCCAGGGACAGGTCAAAACGGAGACCCAGTACTTC. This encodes CASSQGQVKTETQYF.

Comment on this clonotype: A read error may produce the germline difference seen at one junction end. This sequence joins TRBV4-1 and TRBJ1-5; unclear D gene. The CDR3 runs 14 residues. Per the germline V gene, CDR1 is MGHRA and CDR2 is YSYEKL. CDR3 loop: CASSVLGSNQPQHF. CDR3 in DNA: TGTGCCAGCAGCGTGTTGGGTAGCAATCAGCCCCAGCATTTT.

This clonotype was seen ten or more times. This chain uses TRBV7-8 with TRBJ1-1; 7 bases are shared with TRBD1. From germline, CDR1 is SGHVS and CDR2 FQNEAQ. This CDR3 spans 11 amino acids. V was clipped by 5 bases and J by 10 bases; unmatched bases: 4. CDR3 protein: CASSEQGRAFF. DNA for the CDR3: TGTGCCAGCAGCGAACAGGGGAGAGCTTTCTTT.

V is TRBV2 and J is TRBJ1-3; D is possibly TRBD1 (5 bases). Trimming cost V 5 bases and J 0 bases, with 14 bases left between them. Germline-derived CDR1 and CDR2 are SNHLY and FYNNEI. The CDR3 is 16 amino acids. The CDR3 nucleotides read TGTGCCAGCAGTTTCAATTACAGGTCCTCTGGAAACACCATATATTTT. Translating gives CASSFNYRSSGNTIYF.

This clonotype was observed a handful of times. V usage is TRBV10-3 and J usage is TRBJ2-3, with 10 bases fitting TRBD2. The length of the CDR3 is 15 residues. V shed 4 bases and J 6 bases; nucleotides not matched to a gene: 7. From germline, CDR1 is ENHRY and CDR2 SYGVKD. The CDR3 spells CAISGLAGVMDTQYF. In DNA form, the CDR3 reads TGTGCCATCAGTGGCCTAGCGGGAGTTATGGATACGCAGTATTTT.

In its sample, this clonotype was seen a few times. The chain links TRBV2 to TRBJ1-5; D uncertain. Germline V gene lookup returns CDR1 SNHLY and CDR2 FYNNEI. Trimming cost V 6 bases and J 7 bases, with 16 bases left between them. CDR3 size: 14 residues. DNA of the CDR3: TGTGCCAGCAGCCAAGTTCAAGTCCTCCAGCCCCAGCATTTT. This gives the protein CASSQVQVLQPQHF.

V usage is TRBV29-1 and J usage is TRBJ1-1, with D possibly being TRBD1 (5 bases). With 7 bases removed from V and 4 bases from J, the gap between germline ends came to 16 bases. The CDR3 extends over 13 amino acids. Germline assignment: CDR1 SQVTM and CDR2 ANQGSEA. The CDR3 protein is CSEPGAGGTEAFF. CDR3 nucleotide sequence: TGCAGCGAGCCTGGGGCGGGTGGCACTGAAGCTTTCTTT.

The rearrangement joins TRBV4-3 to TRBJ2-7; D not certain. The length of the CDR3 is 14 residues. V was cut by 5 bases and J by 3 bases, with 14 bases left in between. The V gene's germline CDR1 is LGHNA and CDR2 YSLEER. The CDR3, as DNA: TGCGCCAGCAGCGTCAGCCAGGAAAGCTACGAGCAGTACTTC. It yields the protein CASSVSQESYEQYF.

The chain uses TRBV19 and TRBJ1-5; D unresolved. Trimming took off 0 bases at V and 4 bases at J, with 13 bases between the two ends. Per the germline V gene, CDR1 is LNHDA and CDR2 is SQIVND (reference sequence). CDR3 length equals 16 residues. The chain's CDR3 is CASSIDGTYANQPQHF. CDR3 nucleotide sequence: TGTGCCAGTAGTATAGATGGCACTTACGCGAATCAGCCCCAGCATTTT. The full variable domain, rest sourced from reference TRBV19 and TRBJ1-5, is DGGITQSPKYLFRKEGQNVTLSCEQNLNHDAMYWYRQDPGQGLRLIYYSQIVNDFQKGDIAEGYSVSREKKESFPLTVTSAQKNPTAFYLCASSIDGTYANQPQHFGDGTRLSIL.

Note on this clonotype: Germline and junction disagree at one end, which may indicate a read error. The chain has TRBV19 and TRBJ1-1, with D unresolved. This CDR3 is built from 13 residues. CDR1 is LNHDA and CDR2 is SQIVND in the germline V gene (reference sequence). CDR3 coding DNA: TGTGTCAGTAGTATTGTCAGAGGCACTGAAGCTTTCTTT. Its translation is CVSSIVRGTEAFF.

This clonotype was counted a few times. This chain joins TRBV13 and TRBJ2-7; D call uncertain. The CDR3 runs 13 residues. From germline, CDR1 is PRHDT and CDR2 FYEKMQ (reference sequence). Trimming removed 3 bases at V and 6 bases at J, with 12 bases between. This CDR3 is CASSFKLPGEQYF. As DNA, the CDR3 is TGTGCCAGCAGCTTTAAACTGCCGGGCGAGCAGTACTTC.

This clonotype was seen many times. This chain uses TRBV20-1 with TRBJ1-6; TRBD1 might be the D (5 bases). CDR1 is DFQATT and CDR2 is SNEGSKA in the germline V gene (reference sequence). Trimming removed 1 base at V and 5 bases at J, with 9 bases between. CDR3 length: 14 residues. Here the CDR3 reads CSARVGGDNSPLHF. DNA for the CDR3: TGCAGTGCTAGAGTGGGGGGAGATAATTCACCCCTCCACTTT.

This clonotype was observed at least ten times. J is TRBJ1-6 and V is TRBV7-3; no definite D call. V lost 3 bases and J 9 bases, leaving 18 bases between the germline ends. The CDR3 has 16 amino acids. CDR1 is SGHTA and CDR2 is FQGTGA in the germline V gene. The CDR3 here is CASSLIDPRSGSPLHF. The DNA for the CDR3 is TGTGCCAGCAGCTTGATCGACCCCAGGTCTGGTTCACCCCTCCACTTT.

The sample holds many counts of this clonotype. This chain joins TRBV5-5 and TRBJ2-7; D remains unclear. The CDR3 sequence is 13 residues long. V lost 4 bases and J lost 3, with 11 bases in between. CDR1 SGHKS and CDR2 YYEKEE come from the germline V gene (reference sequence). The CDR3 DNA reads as TGTGCCAGCAGCCCTGGGTCTGACTACGAGCAGTACTTC. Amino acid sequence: CASSPGSDYEQYF.

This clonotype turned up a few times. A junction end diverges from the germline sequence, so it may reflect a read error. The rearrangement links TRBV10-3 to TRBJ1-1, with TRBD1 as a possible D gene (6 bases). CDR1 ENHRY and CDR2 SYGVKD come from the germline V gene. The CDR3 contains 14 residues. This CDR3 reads CASSNRAANTEAFF. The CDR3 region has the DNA TGTGCCAGCAGTAACAGGGCCGCGAACACTGAAGCTTTCTTT.

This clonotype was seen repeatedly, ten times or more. The CDR3 DNA reads TGTGCCAGCAGCGTAGGGGGAGGGCAGGGGTATGAAAAACTGTTTTTT. Protein sequence: CASSVGGGQGYEKLFF. V is TRBV9 and J is TRBJ1-4, with D possibly being TRBD1 (6 bases). CDR1 is SGDLS, CDR2 YYNGEE, per germline. CDR3 length: 16 amino acids. Trimming cost V 0 bases and J 6 bases, with 15 bases left between them.

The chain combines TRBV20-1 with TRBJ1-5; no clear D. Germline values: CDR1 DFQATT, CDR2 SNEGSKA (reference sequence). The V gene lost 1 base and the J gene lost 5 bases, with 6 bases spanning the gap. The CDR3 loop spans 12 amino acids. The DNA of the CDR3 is TGCAGTGCTAGAGGGATCCATCAGCCCCAGCATTTT. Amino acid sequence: CSARGIHQPQHF.

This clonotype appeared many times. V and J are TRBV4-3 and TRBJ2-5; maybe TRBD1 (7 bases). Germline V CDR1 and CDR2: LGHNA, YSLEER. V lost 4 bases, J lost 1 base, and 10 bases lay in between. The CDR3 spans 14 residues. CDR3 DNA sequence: TGCGCCAGCAGCCGACAGGGAGGCCAAGAGACCCAGTACTTC. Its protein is CASSRQGGQETQYF.

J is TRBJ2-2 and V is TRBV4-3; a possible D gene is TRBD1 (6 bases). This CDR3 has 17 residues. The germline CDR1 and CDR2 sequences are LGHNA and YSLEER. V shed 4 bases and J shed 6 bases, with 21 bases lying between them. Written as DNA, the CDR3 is TGCGCCAGCAGCCCCCATAGGTACAGGGCGTTGGCCGGGGAGCTGTTTTTT. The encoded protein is CASSPHRYRALAGELFF.

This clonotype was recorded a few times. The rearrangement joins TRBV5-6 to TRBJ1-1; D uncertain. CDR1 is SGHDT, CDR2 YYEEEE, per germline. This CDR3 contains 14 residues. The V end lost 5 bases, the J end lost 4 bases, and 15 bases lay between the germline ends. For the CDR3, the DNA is TGTGCCAGCAGTGAGCTAGTTTCCCTCACTGAAGCTTTCTTT. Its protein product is CASSELVSLTEAFF.

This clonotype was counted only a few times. The DNA for the CDR3 is TGCAGCGTTGAAGTAGGCGATACGCAGTATTTT. Protein: CSVEVGDTQYF. The rearrangement joins TRBV29-1 to TRBJ2-3; the D is unclear. The V end lost 1 base, the J end lost 6 bases, and 5 bases lay between the germline ends. Germline V lookup: CDR1 SQVTM, CDR2 ANQGSEA. The CDR3 consists of 11 residues.

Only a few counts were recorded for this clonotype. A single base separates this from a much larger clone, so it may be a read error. CDR3 coding DNA: TGCAGCGTTGACGGGAGCTATAATTCACCCCTCCACTTT. Translating it yields CSVDGSYNSPLHF. This sequence joins TRBV29-1 and TRBJ1-6; the D is unclear. The V gene lost 3 bases and the J gene lost 3 bases, with 6 bases spanning the gap. This CDR3 has 13 amino acids. Germline V gene lookup returns CDR1 SQVTM and CDR2 ANQGSEA.

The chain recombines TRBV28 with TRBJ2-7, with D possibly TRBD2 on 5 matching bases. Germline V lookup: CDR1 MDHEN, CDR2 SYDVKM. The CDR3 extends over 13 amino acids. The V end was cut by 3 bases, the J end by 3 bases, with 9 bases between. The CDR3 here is CASSLPGFYEQYF. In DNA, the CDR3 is TGTGCCAGCAGTTTGCCGGGATTCTACGAGCAGTACTTC.

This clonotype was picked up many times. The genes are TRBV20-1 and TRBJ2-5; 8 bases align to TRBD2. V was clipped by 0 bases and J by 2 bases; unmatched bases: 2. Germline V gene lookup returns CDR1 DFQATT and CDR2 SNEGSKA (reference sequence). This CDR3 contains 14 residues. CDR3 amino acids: CSARELAVQETQYF. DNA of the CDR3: TGCAGTGCTAGAGAACTAGCGGTACAAGAGACCCAGTACTTC.

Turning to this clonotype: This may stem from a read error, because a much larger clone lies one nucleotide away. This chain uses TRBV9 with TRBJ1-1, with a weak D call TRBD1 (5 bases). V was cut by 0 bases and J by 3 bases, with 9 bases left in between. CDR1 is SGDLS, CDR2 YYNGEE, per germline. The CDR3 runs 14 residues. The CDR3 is CASSVGGRDTEAFF. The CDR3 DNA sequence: TGTGCCAGCAGCGTAGGGGGCCGGGACACTGAAGCTTTCTTT.

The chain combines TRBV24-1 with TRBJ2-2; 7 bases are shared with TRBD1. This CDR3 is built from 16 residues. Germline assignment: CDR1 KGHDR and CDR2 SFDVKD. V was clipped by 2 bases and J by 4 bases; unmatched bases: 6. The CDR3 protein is CATSDSQGEGTGELFF. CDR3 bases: TGTGCCACCAGTGATTCCCAGGGGGAAGGCACCGGGGAGCTGTTTTTT.

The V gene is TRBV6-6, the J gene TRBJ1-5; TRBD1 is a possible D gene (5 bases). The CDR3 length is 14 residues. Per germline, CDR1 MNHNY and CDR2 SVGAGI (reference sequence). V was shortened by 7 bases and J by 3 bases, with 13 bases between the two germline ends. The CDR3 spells CASTKRGSNQPQHF. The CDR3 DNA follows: TGTGCCAGCACTAAACGGGGGTCCAATCAGCCCCAGCATTTT.

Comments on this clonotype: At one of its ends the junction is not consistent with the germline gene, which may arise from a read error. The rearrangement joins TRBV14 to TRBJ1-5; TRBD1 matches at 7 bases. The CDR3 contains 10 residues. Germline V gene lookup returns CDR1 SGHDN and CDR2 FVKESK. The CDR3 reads CASSQVGTVF. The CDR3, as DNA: TGTGCCAGCAGCCAAGTAGGGACAGTTTTT. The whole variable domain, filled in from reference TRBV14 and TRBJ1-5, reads EAGVTQFPSHSVIEKGQTVTLRCDPISGHDNLYWYRRVMGKEIKFLLHFVKESKQDESGMPNNRFLAERTGGTYSTLKVQPAELEDSGVYFCASSQVGTVFGDGTRLSIL.